These T cell receptor beta chains were read from a single sample in a study of cytomegalovirus exposure and HLA in healthy donors. Produced via immunoSEQ multiplex PCR; TCRdb's table is partial and in-frame only. The table records about 74,000 clones, around 94% of them present only once. The sample comprised PBMCs. All receptors derive from a man aged 18 to 30 in good health and CMV-seropositive. CDR3s include the opening cysteine and the closing phenylalanine or tryptophan. Fields, in order: D gene, clone size, J gene, V gene, CDR3 protein, CDR3 DNA. D genes are given only for firm matches. Only some rows state a clone size, as once, few, many or a class for expanded clones.

TRBD2	-	TRBJ2-3	TRBV11-2	CASSFSLAGGSDTQYF	TGTGCCAGCAGCTTCTCGCTAGCGGGAGGGTCGGATACGCAGTATTTT
TRBD2	-	TRBJ2-5	TRBV11-2	CASRTLAGVGETQYF	TGTGCCAGCAGGACACTAGCGGGAGTCGGGGAGACCCAGTACTTC
TRBD2	-	TRBJ2-1	TRBV15	CATSLGLAPENEQFF	TGTGCCACCAGCCTGGGACTAGCTCCCGAAAATGAGCAGTTCTTC
TRBD1	-	TRBJ1-1	TRBV7-9	CASSLYRGRIKTEAFF	TGTGCCAGCAGCTTGTACAGGGGGCGAATAAAAACTGAAGCTTTCTTT
TRBD1	-	TRBJ1-1	TRBV18	CASSPPGQGNTEAFF	TGTGCCAGCTCACCACCGGGACAGGGGAACACTGAAGCTTTCTTT
-	-	TRBJ1-4	TRBV28	CASSLVTVEKLFF	TGTGCCAGCAGTTTGGTGACAGTGGAAAAACTGTTTTTT
-	-	TRBJ1-3	TRBV19	CASSIEGRGNTIYF	TGTGCCAGTAGTATAGAGGGGAGGGGAAACACCATATATTTT
-	few	TRBJ2-2	TRBV5-4	CASSLSAGELFF	TGTGCCAGCAGCTTGTCGGCCGGGGAGCTGTTTTTT
TRBD2	-	TRBJ2-3	TRBV10-3	CAIRPGQGLAGDYTDTQYF	TGTGCCATCAGGCCCGGACAGGGACTAGCGGGAGATTACACAGATACGCAGTATTTT
TRBD2	once	TRBJ2-1	TRBV2	CASTAGGGDNEQFF	TGTGCCAGCACAGCGGGAGGTGGGGACAATGAGCAGTTCTTC
-	-	TRBJ2-6	TRBV4-1	CASSQGRLVPGANVLTF	TGCGCCAGCAGCCAGGGCCGTTTAGTCCCTGGGGCCAACGTCCTGACTTTC
-	-	TRBJ2-1	TRBV4-1	CASRSTRAQRGEQFF	TGCGCCAGCCGATCCACTAGGGCTCAGCGTGGTGAGCAGTTCTTC
-	-	TRBJ2-1	TRBV5-1	CASSLEPGDHNEQFF	TGCGCCAGCAGCCTGGAACCGGGGGACCACAATGAGCAGTTCTTC
-	once	TRBJ2-1	TRBV7-2	CASSLEGDEQFF	TGTGCCAGCAGCTTAGAGGGGGATGAGCAGTTCTTC
TRBD2	-	TRBJ2-3	TRBV9	CASSVGGSGRRLTDTQYF	TGTGCCAGCAGCGTAGGGGGTAGCGGGAGGCGTTTGACAGATACGCAGTATTTT
TRBD1	once	TRBJ2-7	TRBV28	CASRPDRGIGEQYF	TGTGCCAGCAGACCCGACAGGGGGATAGGCGAGCAGTACTTC
-	-	TRBJ1-5	TRBV7-2	CASSPFIGSNQPQHF	TGTGCCAGCAGCCCCTTTATTGGCAGCAATCAGCCCCAGCATTTT
-	few	TRBJ2-4	TRBV7-2	CASSFGRASPNIQYF	TGTGCCAGCAGCTTCGGCAGGGCGAGCCCAAACATTCAGTACTTC
TRBD1	-	TRBJ2-2	TRBV7-3	CASRRGGQGEITGELFF	TGTGCCAGCAGACGAGGCGGGCAGGGGGAGATCACCGGGGAGCTGTTTTTT
-	-	TRBJ1-1	TRBV19	CASSIIGGTNTEAFF	TGTGCCAGTAGTATCATCGGGGGAACGAACACTGAAGCTTTCTTT
TRBD2	-	TRBJ2-7	TRBV2	CASKFQASGSYEQYF	TGTGCCAGCAAATTTCAGGCTAGCGGGTCCTACGAGCAGTACTTC
TRBD1	-	TRBJ1-1	TRBV4-1	CASSQEGQGWITEAFF	TGCGCCAGCAGCCAAGAGGGACAGGGTTGGATCACTGAAGCTTTCTTT
TRBD1	-	TRBJ2-1	TRBV28	CASSLFTGVALSDEQFF	TGTGCCAGCAGTTTATTTACAGGGGTGGCACTTTCGGATGAGCAGTTCTTC
-	-	TRBJ1-1	TRBV7-2	CASSLRRNTEAFF	TGTGCCAGCAGCCTAAGAAGGAACACTGAAGCTTTCTTT
TRBD2	-	TRBJ2-2	TRBV4-1	CASSQGLELSGELFF	TGCGCCAGCAGCCAGGGACTAGAGTTATCCGGGGAGCTGTTTTTT
-	-	TRBJ2-7	TRBV5-5	CASSLYMRELHEQYF	TGTGCCAGCAGCTTGTATATGAGGGAGTTACACGAGCAGTACTTC
TRBD2	few	TRBJ2-1	TRBV11-3	CASSLGGLAGDNEQFF	TGTGCCAGCAGCTTAGGTGGCCTAGCGGGCGACAATGAGCAGTTCTTC
-	-	TRBJ2-3	TRBV30	CAWRQTDTQYF	TGTGCCTGGAGGCAGACAGATACGCAGTATTTT
-	-	TRBJ2-2	TRBV5-4	CASSLVQSGTGELFF	TGTGCCAGCAGCCTTGTCCAGTCGGGTACCGGGGAGCTGTTTTTT
-	-	TRBJ2-7	TRBV15	CATSGTKREQYF	TGTGCCACCAGTGGGACAAAACGCGAGCAGTACTTC
TRBD1	-	TRBJ2-5	TRBV5-1	CASSRTGGEEETQYF	TGCGCCAGCAGCCGCACAGGGGGCGAGGAAGAGACCCAGTACTTC
-	-	TRBJ1-3	TRBV12-5	CASGSPGGLYGNTIYF	TGTGCTAGTGGCTCTCCGGGGGGTCTTTATGGAAACACCATATATTTT
-	once	TRBJ2-7	TRBV7-9	CASSSIGTFSLITYEQYF	TGTGCCAGCAGCTCAATCGGGACTTTCTCCCTCATAACCTACGAGCAGTACTTC
-	-	TRBJ1-5	TRBV19	CASSITALGNQPQHF	TGTGCCAGTAGTATAACCGCACTTGGCAATCAGCCCCAGCATTTT
-	-	TRBJ1-4	TRBV4-1	CASSQDWGAGDEKLFF	TGCGCCAGCAGCCAAGATTGGGGAGCCGGGGATGAAAAACTGTTTTTT
-	-	TRBJ2-3	TRBV7-7	CASSPPGATDTQYF	TGTGCTAGCAGCCCCCCAGGGGCCACAGATACGCAGTATTTT
-	-	TRBJ2-7	TRBV28	CASSPYTGRYEQYF	TGTGCCAGCAGTCCTTATACAGGGCGCTACGAGCAGTACTTC
TRBD1	-	TRBJ1-1	TRBV19	CASSRNPGQSSTEAFF	TGTGCCAGTAGCCGGAACCCGGGACAGTCATCCACTGAAGCTTTCTTT
TRBD1	-	TRBJ2-5	TRBV7-2	CASSLGGTGKETQYF	TGTGCCAGCAGCTTAGGAGGGACAGGGAAAGAGACCCAGTACTTC
TRBD2	-	TRBJ2-1	TRBV2	CASRSGLAGYNEQFF	TGTGCCAGCAGATCGGGACTAGCGGGTTACAATGAGCAGTTCTTC
-	-	TRBJ1-4	TRBV6-1	CASSEYWGREQEKLFF	TGTGCCAGCAGTGAATATTGGGGACGGGAGCAGGAGAAACTGTTTTTT
TRBD2	-	TRBJ2-1	TRBV5-5	CASSYEYSGSGGNEQFF	TGTGCCAGCAGCTATGAGTATAGCGGGAGTGGAGGCAATGAGCAGTTCTTC
-	-	TRBJ1-1	TRBV6-5	CASSYSGGGTEAFF	TGTGCCAGCAGTTACTCGGGAGGGGGCACTGAAGCTTTCTTT
-	-	TRBJ2-3	TRBV5-1	CASSLRRSTDTQYF	TGCGCCAGCAGCTTGAGGCGGAGCACAGATACGCAGTATTTT
TRBD2	-	TRBJ2-3	TRBV6-1	CASSEVPGLSTDTQYF	TGTGCCAGCAGTGAAGTTCCGGGACTAAGCACAGATACGCAGTATTTT
-	-	TRBJ2-1	TRBV27	CASSLGGNEQFF	TGTGCCAGCAGTTTAGGAGGCAATGAGCAGTTCTTC
-	once	TRBJ2-3	TRBV28	CASSVPPGLGDTQYF	TGTGCCAGCAGTGTTCCCCCAGGGCTAGGAGATACGCAGTATTTT
-	-	TRBJ2-1	TRBV19	CASSFLAGTYNEQFF	TGTGCCAGTAGTTTCCTGGCGGGAACCTACAATGAGCAGTTCTTC
TRBD1	-	TRBJ1-2	TRBV5-6	CASSLGQGHNYGYTF	TGTGCCAGCAGCTTGGGACAGGGCCATAACTATGGCTACACCTTC
TRBD2	-	TRBJ2-1	TRBV5-6	CASSTPGTIHISVF	TGTGCCAGCAGCACACCCGGGACTATCCATATCTCGGTCTTC
-	-	TRBJ1-4	TRBV28	CASSLGRRADKLFF	TGTGCCAGCAGTCTAGGAAGGAGGGCGGATAAACTGTTTTTT
-	-	TRBJ1-5	TRBV2	CASSDTGFNQPQHF	TGTGCCAGCAGTGACACAGGGTTTAATCAGCCCCAGCATTTT
TRBD1	-	TRBJ1-5	TRBV6-1	CASSQAGGRQPQHF	TGTGCCAGCTCTCAGGCAGGGGGTCGTCAGCCCCAGCATTTT
-	-	TRBJ1-5	TRBV6-5	CASRDSSNQPQHF	TGTGCCAGCAGGGACTCGAGCAATCAGCCCCAGCATTTT
TRBD1	-	TRBJ1-2	TRBV28	CASSSQTNDRVYGYTF	TGTGCCAGCAGTTCCCAAACAAACGACAGGGTCTATGGCTACACCTTC